This TCR beta chain is from a study of blood T cell repertoires in COVID-19 (dated by TCRdb to 2019 to 2021). At the level of the whole study: The collaborator samples originated in the United States, Italy and Spain and spanned the acute and convalescent phases of COVID-19. Nearly every sample came with metadata listing a de-identified subject ID, COVID-19 status, age in years and sex. The repertoires were made available in a free public database intended to serve as a resource for research on the immune response to SARS-CoV-2. The material from the prospective study consisted of cDNA or gDNA derived from T cells, B-cell-depleted T cells, or PBMCs. Where available, HLA class I and class II types were obtained from metadata supplied by the sample provider rather than from assay-based typing. Samples came from the ongoing ImmuneRACE study (first 160 participants) plus 1,254 subjects from 6 global collaborators. Deeply sampled blood TCRbeta repertoires from subjects exposed to, actively infected with, or recovered from COVID-19 were included in the dataset. Study-wide conclusions, independent of this receptor: Clinical and demographic metadata were provided uncurated, with the amount varying by source and participant.

In the case of this clone: Which antigen it targets is not known. The record has no base qualities; no much larger clone is one base away.

Whole blood was collected in K2EDTA tubes by collaborating institutions according to the institutions' own protocols. For TCRbeta analysis, collaborators shipped samples as frozen whole blood, isolated PBMCs, or DNA extracted from either of those sample types. V is shortened by 6 bases, J by 2 bases, and the region joining them spans 10 bases. Counted from cysteine to phenylalanine, this CDR3 has 13 amino acids. This entry keeps only the CDR3 DNA: 39 bases, framed from base 1. CDR1 and CDR2, looked up from the germline V gene, are MDHEN and SYDVKM. TCRbeta CDR3 regions were amplified from genomic DNA by means of the immunoSEQ Assay, a bias-controlled multiplex PCR. Turning to the authors' computational methods: Nucleated cell counts per sample were estimated from amplification of reference gene primers within the assay. Sequence reads were collapsed and filtered to measure the absolute abundance of every unique TCRbeta CDR3 rearrangement. Productive Simpson clonality was computed per sample as the square root of Simpson's diversity index over productive rearrangements. In its TCRdb copy, this immuneACCESS table keeps in-frame sequences only and misses some clones. Where compared with another copy, unresolved V genes explain less than half of these, and the others have no known cause. The V and J calls and the clone size are those of that table, but D and trimming were determined from the DNA. This sample gives 150,000 to 170,000 clones in total; about 90% of them show up just once. The ten largest make up about 0.55% of the sample.

This receptor was obtained from a man aged 50-60 years with acute or convalescent COVID-19. Sequencing was carried out using peripheral blood. This chain is built from TRBV28 and TRBJ2-5; the D gene cannot be named for sure. The CDR3 region: CASSLAQQETQYF. In nucleotide form, the sequence is TGTGCCAGCAGCCTTGCACAGCAAGAGACCCAGTACTTC. The variable domain in full, with residues beyond the CDR3 obtained from the reference TRBV28 and TRBJ2-5 genes, is DVKVTQSSRYLVKRTGEKVFLECVQDMDHENMFWYRQDPGLGLRLIYFSYDVKMKEKGDIPEGYSVSREKKERFSLILESASTNQTSMYLCASSLAQQETQYFGPGTRLLVL.